This is a list of T cell receptor beta chains from one sample in a study of T cells after somatic rescue of genetic block. Profiling relied on immunoSEQ multiplex PCR, and the TCRdb table lists in-frame clones only, not all of them. Here the sample spans over 14,000 clones, less than 75% being singletons. The sample taken for sequencing was peripheral blood mononuclear cells (PBMCs). These receptors all stem from a man between 18 and 35 years old. The CDR3 runs from the conserved cysteine through the conserved F or W. D genes are given only for firm matches. For some rows the clone size is stated as once, few or many, or as a class when expanded; others skip it.

d_call j_call cdr3_length v_call clone_size cdr3_aa cdr3_nt
TRBD1 TRBJ1-2 16 TRBV30 NA CAWGNSGDRGFLLYTF TGTGCCTGGGGTAACTCTGGCGACAGGGGGTTCCTTCTCTACACCTTC
TRBD1 TRBJ2-7 13 TRBV6-6 NA CASSRDRPYEQYF TGTGCCAGCAGTCGGGACAGGCCCTACGAGCAGTACTTC
NA TRBJ2-5 14 TRBV2 NA CASSEWTPRETQYF TGTGCCAGCAGTGAGTGGACCCCGAGGGAGACCCAGTACTTC
NA TRBJ2-6 17 TRBV4-2 once CASSPNVYYSGANVLTF TGTGCCAGCAGCCCCAATGTTTATTACTCTGGGGCCAACGTCCTGACTTTC
NA TRBJ1-2 15 TRBV5-5 NA CASSLAGGQGRGYTF TGTGCCAGCAGCTTGGCCGGCGGCCAAGGTCGGGGCTACACCTTC
NA TRBJ2-3 16 TRBV29-1 NA CSVDSLTVRLTDTQYF TGCAGCGTTGACTCCCTGACAGTACGACTTACAGATACGCAGTATTTT
NA TRBJ2-2 15 TRBV5-1 NA CASSLERGSTGELFF TGCGCCAGCAGCTTGGAAAGGGGCAGTACCGGGGAGCTGTTTTTT
TRBD1 TRBJ2-7 14 TRBV25-1 NA CASSEWTNRGEQYF TGTGCCAGCAGTGAATGGACAAACAGGGGCGAGCAGTACTTC
NA TRBJ1-1 13 TRBV27 NA CASSLRRNTEAFF TGTGCCAGCAGTTTAAGGCGGAACACTGAAGCTTTCTTT
NA TRBJ2-5 14 TRBV7-2 few CASSLIVTGETQYF TGTGCCAGCAGCTTAATAGTAACTGGAGAGACCCAGTACTTC
TRBD2 TRBJ2-5 17 TRBV13 once CASSLGLAGGPGETQYF TGTGCCAGCAGCTTAGGACTAGCGGGGGGGCCTGGAGAGACCCAGTACTTC
TRBD2 TRBJ2-2 18 TRBV4-2 NA CASSQLGTGTSNTGELFF TGTGCCAGCAGCCAATTAGGGACGGGGACTAGTAACACCGGGGAGCTGTTTTTT
TRBD2 TRBJ2-2 18 TRBV18 NA CASSPRVSGGLNTGELFF TGTGCCAGCTCACCACGGGTTAGCGGGGGCCTAAACACCGGGGAGCTGTTTTTT
NA TRBJ2-6 13 TRBV29-1 NA CSVEEDGANVLTF TGCAGCGTCGAGGAGGATGGGGCCAACGTCCTGACTTTC
NA TRBJ1-4 16 TRBV11-1 NA CASSLIGQTTNEKLFF TGTGCCAGCAGCTTAATTGGACAGACAACTAATGAAAAACTGTTTTTT
TRBD1 TRBJ1-6 13 TRBV5-1 NA CASSPYRGDPLHF TGCGCCAGCAGCCCTTACAGGGGTGACCCCCTCCACTTT
NA TRBJ1-6 14 TRBV28 NA CASRGGGFNSPLHF TGTGCCAGCAGAGGGGGAGGGTTCAATTCACCCCTCCACTTT
NA TRBJ2-7 12 TRBV28 few CASQTRRFEQYF TGTGCCAGCCAGACGAGGAGATTCGAGCAGTACTTC
NA TRBJ1-1 14 TRBV13 few CASSPFVLNTEAFF TGTGCCAGCAGCCCCTTTGTGCTGAACACTGAAGCTTTCTTT
NA TRBJ1-2 13 TRBV5-1 NA CASSEDGVYGYTF TGCGCCAGCAGCGAGGATGGGGTCTATGGCTACACCTTC
TRBD1 TRBJ1-4 14 TRBV10-3 NA CAISGGQGSGKLFF TGTGCCATCAGTGGGGGACAGGGAAGTGGAAAACTGTTTTTT
NA TRBJ1-6 15 TRBV6-5 NA CASSYFEGRESPLHF TGTGCCAGCAGTTACTTCGAGGGGAGAGAATCACCCCTCCACTTT
NA TRBJ2-1 15 TRBV5-1 once CASSLGGTVPNEQFF TGCGCCAGCAGCCTTGGAGGGACAGTCCCTAATGAGCAGTTCTTC
NA TRBJ2-1 19 TRBV12-1 NA CASSFRSVAGGSSYNEQFF NA
NA TRBJ1-4 14 TRBV6-5 NA CASSYHPGWEKLFF TGTGCCAGCAGTTACCATCCGGGGTGGGAAAAACTGTTTTTT
TRBD2 TRBJ2-6 23 TRBV18 NA CASSPLWAGGLWSGDSGANVLTF TGTGCCAGCTCACCCCTCTGGGCGGGAGGGCTCTGGTCAGGAGATTCTGGGGCCAACGTCCTGACTTTC
TRBD1 TRBJ1-5 18 TRBV6-1 NA CASSVQDRGLGGNQPQHF TGTGCCAGCAGTGTACAAGACAGGGGGTTGGGAGGCAATCAGCCCCAGCATTTT
NA TRBJ2-7 14 TRBV5-1 NA CASSIGTLEYEQYF TGCGCCAGCAGCATCGGGACCCTAGAATACGAGCAGTACTTC
TRBD1 TRBJ1-3 15 TRBV10-3 NA CAIKGDSRSGNTIYF TGTGCCATCAAAGGGGACAGTCGTTCTGGAAACACCATATATTTT
NA TRBJ1-2 10 TRBV28 NA CASRGYGCTF TGTGCCAGCAGAGGGTATGGCTGCACCTTC